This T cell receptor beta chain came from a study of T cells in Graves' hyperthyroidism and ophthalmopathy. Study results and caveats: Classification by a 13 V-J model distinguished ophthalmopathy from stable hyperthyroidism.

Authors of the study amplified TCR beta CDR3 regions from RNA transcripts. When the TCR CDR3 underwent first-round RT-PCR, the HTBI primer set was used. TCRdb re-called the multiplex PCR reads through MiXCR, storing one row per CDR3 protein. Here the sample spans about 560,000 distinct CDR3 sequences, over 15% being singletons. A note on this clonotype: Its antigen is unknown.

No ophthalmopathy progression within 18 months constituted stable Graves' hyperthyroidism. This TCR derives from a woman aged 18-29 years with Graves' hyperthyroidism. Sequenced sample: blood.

CDR3 in amino acids: CASSQGTGLPTDTQYF. DNA for the CDR3: TGTGCCAGCAGCCAAGGGACAGGTCTTCCCACAGATACGCAGTATTTT. The genes are TRBV3-1 and TRBJ2-3, with 7 bases aligning to TRBD1. Germline CDR1 is LGHDT and CDR2 is YNNKEL (reference sequence). Trimming took 1 base from V and 2 from J; bases not matched to a gene: 6. The CDR3 sequence is 16 residues long.